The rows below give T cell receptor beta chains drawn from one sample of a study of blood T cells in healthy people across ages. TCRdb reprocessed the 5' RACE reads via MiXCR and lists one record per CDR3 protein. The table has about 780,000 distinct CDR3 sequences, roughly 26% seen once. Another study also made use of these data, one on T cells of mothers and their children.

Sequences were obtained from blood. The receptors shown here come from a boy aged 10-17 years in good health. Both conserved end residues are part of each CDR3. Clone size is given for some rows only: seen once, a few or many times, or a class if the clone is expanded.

cdr3_aa: CASEGPRVYGYTF; cdr3_length: 13; v_call: TRBV2; clone_size: few; j_call: TRBJ1-2
cdr3_aa: CASGADRSGGEQFF; cdr3_length: 14; v_call: TRBV2; clone_size: few; j_call: TRBJ2-1
cdr3_aa: CASSWSSPMGAFF; cdr3_length: 13; v_call: TRBV12-3/TRBV12-4; clone_size: few; j_call: TRBJ1-1
cdr3_aa: CASSSDRPGELVF; cdr3_length: 13; v_call: TRBV7-9; clone_size: -; j_call: TRBJ2-2
cdr3_aa: CASSYEGLSGNTVYF; cdr3_length: 15; v_call: TRBV6-6; clone_size: -; j_call: TRBJ1-3
cdr3_aa: CASSRSGSYNEQFF; cdr3_length: 14; v_call: TRBV14; clone_size: -; j_call: TRBJ2-1
cdr3_aa: CSGKRLAGVHEQFF; cdr3_length: 14; v_call: TRBV29-1; clone_size: -; j_call: TRBJ2-1
cdr3_aa: CASSVGQGPQETQYF; cdr3_length: 15; v_call: TRBV9; clone_size: many; j_call: TRBJ2-5
cdr3_aa: CSVSGAGNQPQHF; cdr3_length: 13; v_call: TRBV29-1; clone_size: many; j_call: TRBJ1-5
cdr3_aa: CASTVGSYQETQYF; cdr3_length: 14; v_call: TRBV11-2; clone_size: -; j_call: TRBJ2-5
cdr3_aa: CATSRQAWDRGTQPQHF; cdr3_length: 17; v_call: TRBV15; clone_size: -; j_call: TRBJ1-5
cdr3_aa: CASSLFSPTTGAYYGYTF; cdr3_length: 18; v_call: TRBV27; clone_size: few; j_call: TRBJ1-2
cdr3_aa: CASSPPESGNRFF; cdr3_length: 13; v_call: TRBV18; clone_size: -; j_call: TRBJ2-5
cdr3_aa: CASSPLQGLYGYTF; cdr3_length: 14; v_call: TRBV6-5; clone_size: -; j_call: TRBJ1-2
cdr3_aa: CASSDVTGGGETQYF; cdr3_length: 15; v_call: TRBV2; clone_size: -; j_call: TRBJ2-5
cdr3_aa: CASSLVQRGVSTYNEQFF; cdr3_length: 18; v_call: TRBV5-1; clone_size: -; j_call: TRBJ2-1
cdr3_aa: CSPITMSTEAFF; cdr3_length: 12; v_call: TRBV20-1; clone_size: few; j_call: TRBJ1-1
cdr3_aa: CSAFRPLRQGAVGELFF; cdr3_length: 17; v_call: TRBV29-1; clone_size: few; j_call: TRBJ2-2
cdr3_aa: CAVGPTGDTGELFF; cdr3_length: 14; v_call: TRBV24-1; clone_size: -; j_call: TRBJ2-2
cdr3_aa: CASSLGGGSNQPQHF; cdr3_length: 15; v_call: TRBV4-1; clone_size: -; j_call: TRBJ1-5
cdr3_aa: CASSGSQLNYGYTF; cdr3_length: 14; v_call: TRBV9; clone_size: once; j_call: TRBJ1-2
cdr3_aa: CASADSLHNEQFF; cdr3_length: 13; v_call: TRBV27; clone_size: few; j_call: -
cdr3_aa: CASSFAGQGKNGYTF; cdr3_length: 15; v_call: TRBV7-2; clone_size: -; j_call: TRBJ1-2
cdr3_aa: CASRFERGSLEQYF; cdr3_length: 14; v_call: TRBV14; clone_size: -; j_call: -
cdr3_aa: CASSLKIRDRGDRWYF; cdr3_length: 16; v_call: TRBV5-1; clone_size: -; j_call: TRBJ2-5
cdr3_aa: CAWERDRGGNEQFF; cdr3_length: 14; v_call: TRBV30; clone_size: -; j_call: TRBJ2-1
cdr3_aa: CASSFGTSGRETQYF; cdr3_length: 15; v_call: TRBV7-9; clone_size: -; j_call: TRBJ2-5
cdr3_aa: CSVAASGGPSNEQFF; cdr3_length: 15; v_call: TRBV29-1; clone_size: few; j_call: -
cdr3_aa: CASSSQTGDVSFF; cdr3_length: 13; v_call: TRBV5-1; clone_size: few; j_call: TRBJ2-5
cdr3_aa: CASSPVEDTEAFF; cdr3_length: 13; v_call: TRBV18; clone_size: -; j_call: TRBJ1-1
cdr3_aa: CASSLAPGVGQPQHF; cdr3_length: 15; v_call: TRBV5-1; clone_size: -; j_call: TRBJ1-5
cdr3_aa: CASSGQPSGNTIYF; cdr3_length: 14; v_call: TRBV3-1; clone_size: few; j_call: TRBJ1-3
cdr3_aa: CAGSTPSSDSRFF; cdr3_length: 13; v_call: TRBV7-2; clone_size: -; j_call: TRBJ2-1
cdr3_aa: CASSFLEDEQYF; cdr3_length: 12; v_call: TRBV2; clone_size: -; j_call: TRBJ2-7
cdr3_aa: CASSLNGGPSRYF; cdr3_length: 13; v_call: TRBV28; clone_size: -; j_call: TRBJ2-5
cdr3_aa: CASSIRTLIGEAFF; cdr3_length: 14; v_call: TRBV12-3/TRBV12-4; clone_size: -; j_call: TRBJ1-1
cdr3_aa: CASSAGTPKNIQYF; cdr3_length: 14; v_call: TRBV12-3/TRBV12-4; clone_size: many; j_call: TRBJ2-4
cdr3_aa: CASSFGHTYEQYF; cdr3_length: 13; v_call: TRBV27; clone_size: -; j_call: -
cdr3_aa: CASSDRSKQYF; cdr3_length: 11; v_call: TRBV25-1; clone_size: -; j_call: TRBJ2-7
cdr3_aa: CASSLVAGASSPLHF; cdr3_length: 15; v_call: TRBV11-2; clone_size: few; j_call: TRBJ1-6
cdr3_aa: CASSTTSGEAGEQFF; cdr3_length: 15; v_call: TRBV9; clone_size: few; j_call: -
cdr3_aa: CASSLAAGGGYFYEQYF; cdr3_length: 17; v_call: TRBV7-8; clone_size: -; j_call: TRBJ2-7
cdr3_aa: CATGDPGQPQHF; cdr3_length: 12; v_call: TRBV2; clone_size: few; j_call: TRBJ1-5
cdr3_aa: CASSFRGGLSGANVLTF; cdr3_length: 17; v_call: TRBV12-3/TRBV12-4; clone_size: -; j_call: TRBJ2-6
cdr3_aa: CASSKAQAGEQYF; cdr3_length: 13; v_call: TRBV12-3/TRBV12-4; clone_size: few; j_call: TRBJ2-5
cdr3_aa: CATSSGGNLYEQYF; cdr3_length: 14; v_call: TRBV15; clone_size: -; j_call: TRBJ2-7
cdr3_aa: CSELGTGLHEQYF; cdr3_length: 13; v_call: TRBV29-1; clone_size: -; j_call: TRBJ2-7
cdr3_aa: CASSFNSGYGYTF; cdr3_length: 13; v_call: TRBV7-2; clone_size: -; j_call: TRBJ1-2
cdr3_aa: CSARARGVQETQYF; cdr3_length: 14; v_call: TRBV20-1; clone_size: few; j_call: TRBJ2-5
cdr3_aa: CASSQEWTGSYEQYF; cdr3_length: 15; v_call: TRBV4-2; clone_size: -; j_call: TRBJ2-7
cdr3_aa: CASSPGVGGLTYNEQFF; cdr3_length: 17; v_call: TRBV5-1; clone_size: few; j_call: TRBJ2-1
cdr3_aa: CASSTTSGTDTQYF; cdr3_length: 14; v_call: TRBV7-6; clone_size: -; j_call: TRBJ2-3
cdr3_aa: CSAPAQNTEAFF; cdr3_length: 12; v_call: TRBV29-1; clone_size: few; j_call: TRBJ1-1
cdr3_aa: CASRLGIGQKYQETQYF; cdr3_length: 17; v_call: TRBV5-1; clone_size: -; j_call: TRBJ2-5